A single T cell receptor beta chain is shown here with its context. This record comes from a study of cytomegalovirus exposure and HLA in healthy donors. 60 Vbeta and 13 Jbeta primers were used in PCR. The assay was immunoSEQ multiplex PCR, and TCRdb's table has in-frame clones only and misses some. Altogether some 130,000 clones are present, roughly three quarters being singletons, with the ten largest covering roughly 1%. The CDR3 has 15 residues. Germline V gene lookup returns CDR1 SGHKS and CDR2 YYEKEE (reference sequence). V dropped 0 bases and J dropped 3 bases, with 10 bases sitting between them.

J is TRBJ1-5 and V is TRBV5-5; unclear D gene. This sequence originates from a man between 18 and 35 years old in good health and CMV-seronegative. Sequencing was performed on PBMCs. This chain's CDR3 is CASSLAAGFNQPQHF. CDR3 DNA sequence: TGTGCCAGCAGCTTGGCCGCGGGGTTCAATCAGCCCCAGCATTTT.